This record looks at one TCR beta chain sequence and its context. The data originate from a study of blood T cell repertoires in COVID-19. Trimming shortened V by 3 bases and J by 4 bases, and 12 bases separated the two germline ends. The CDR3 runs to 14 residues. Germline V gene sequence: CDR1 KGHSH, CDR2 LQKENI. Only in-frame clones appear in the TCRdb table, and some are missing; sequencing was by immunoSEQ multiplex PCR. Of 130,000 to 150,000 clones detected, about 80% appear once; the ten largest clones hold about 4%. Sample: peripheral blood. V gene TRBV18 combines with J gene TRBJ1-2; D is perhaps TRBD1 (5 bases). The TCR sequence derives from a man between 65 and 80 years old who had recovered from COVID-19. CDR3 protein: CASSPPNQGYGYTF. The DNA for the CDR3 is TGTGCCAGCTCACCCCCGAACCAGGGCTATGGCTACACCTTC.